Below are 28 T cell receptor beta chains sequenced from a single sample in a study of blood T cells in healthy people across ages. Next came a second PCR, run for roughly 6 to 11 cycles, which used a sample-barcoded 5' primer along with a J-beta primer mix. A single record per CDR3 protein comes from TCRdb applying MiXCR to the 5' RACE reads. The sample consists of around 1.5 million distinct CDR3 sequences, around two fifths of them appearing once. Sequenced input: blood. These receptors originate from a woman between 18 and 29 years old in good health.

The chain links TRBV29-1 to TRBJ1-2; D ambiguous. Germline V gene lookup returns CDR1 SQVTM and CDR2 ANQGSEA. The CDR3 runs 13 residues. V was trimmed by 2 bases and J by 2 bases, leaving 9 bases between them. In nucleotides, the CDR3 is TGCAGCGTTGAATCCGGTGAGAACTATGGCTACACCTTC. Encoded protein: CSVESGENYGYTF.

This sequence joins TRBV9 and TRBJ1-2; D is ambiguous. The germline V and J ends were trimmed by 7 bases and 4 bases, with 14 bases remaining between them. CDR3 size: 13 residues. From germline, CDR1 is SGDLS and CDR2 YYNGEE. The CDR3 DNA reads TGTGCCAGCGGGGTGGAAGGAGCCTATGGCTACACCTTC. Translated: CASGVEGAYGYTF.

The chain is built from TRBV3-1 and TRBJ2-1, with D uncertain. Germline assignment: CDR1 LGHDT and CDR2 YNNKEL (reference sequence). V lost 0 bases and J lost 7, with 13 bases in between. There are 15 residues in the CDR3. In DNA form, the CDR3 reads TGTGCCAGCAGCCAAGAGCCTGCGAAGAAGAATGAGCAGTTCTTC. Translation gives CASSQEPAKKNEQFF.

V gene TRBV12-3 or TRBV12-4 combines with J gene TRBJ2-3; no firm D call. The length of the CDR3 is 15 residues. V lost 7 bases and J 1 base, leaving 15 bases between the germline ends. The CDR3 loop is CASTPPSLGTDTQYF. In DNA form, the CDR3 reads TGTGCCAGCACTCCCCCCTCTTTGGGCACAGATACGCAGTATTTT.

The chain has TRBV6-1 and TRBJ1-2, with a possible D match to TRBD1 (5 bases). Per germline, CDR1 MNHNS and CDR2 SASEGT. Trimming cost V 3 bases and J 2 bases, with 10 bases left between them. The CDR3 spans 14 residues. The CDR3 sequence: CASSEWQGNYGYTF. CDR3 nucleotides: TGTGCCAGCAGTGAGTGGCAGGGCAACTATGGCTACACCTTC.

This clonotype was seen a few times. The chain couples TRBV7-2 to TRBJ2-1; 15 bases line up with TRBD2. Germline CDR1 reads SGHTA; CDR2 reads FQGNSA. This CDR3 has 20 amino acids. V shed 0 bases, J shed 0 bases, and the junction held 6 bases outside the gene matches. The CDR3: CASSLARTSGRASSYNEQFF. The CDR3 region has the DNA TGTGCCAGCAGCTTAGCCCGGACTAGCGGGAGGGCGAGCTCCTACAATGAGCAGTTCTTC.

CDR3 sequence (DNA): TGTGCCAGCAGGGATTTTGACATTCAGTACTTC. It encodes CASRDFDIQYF. The J gene is TRBJ2-4, the V gene TRBV6-6; unclear D gene. CDR1 and CDR2 (germline): MNHNY, SVGAGI (reference sequence). V was pared by 6 bases and J by 8 bases, with 8 bases between. The CDR3 spans 11 residues.

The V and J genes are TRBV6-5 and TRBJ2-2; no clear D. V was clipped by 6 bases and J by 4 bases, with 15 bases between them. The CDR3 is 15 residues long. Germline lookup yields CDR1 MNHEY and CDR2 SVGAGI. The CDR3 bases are TGTGCCAGCAGGGAAGGCAGATCGCCCACCGGGGAGCTGTTTTTT. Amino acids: CASREGRSPTGELFF.

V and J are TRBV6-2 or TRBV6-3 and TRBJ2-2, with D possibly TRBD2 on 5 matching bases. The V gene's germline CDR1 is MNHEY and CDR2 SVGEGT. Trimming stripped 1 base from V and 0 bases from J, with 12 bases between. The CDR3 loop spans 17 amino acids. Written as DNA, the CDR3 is TGTGCCAGCAGTTACTTTAACCCGGGGTCGAACACCGGGGAGCTGTTTTTT. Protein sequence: CASSYFNPGSNTGELFF.

The CDR3 loop reads CASSRLAGRKTQYF. The DNA of the CDR3 is TGTGCCAGCAGCCGACTAGCGGGTAGGAAGACCCAGTACTTC. This chain uses TRBV27 with TRBJ2-5, with 10 bases that match TRBD2. V shed 6 bases and J 6 bases; nucleotides not matched to a gene: 7. The CDR3 is 14 residues long. CDR1 MNHEY and CDR2 SMNVEV come from the germline V gene (reference sequence).

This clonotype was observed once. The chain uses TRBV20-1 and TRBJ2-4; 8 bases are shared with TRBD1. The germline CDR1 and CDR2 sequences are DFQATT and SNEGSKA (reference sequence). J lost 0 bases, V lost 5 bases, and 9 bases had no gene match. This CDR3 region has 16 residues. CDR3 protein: CSAGLRTGLAKNIQYF. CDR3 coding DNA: TGCAGTGCTGGGCTCAGGACAGGGCTAGCCAAAAACATTCAGTACTTC.

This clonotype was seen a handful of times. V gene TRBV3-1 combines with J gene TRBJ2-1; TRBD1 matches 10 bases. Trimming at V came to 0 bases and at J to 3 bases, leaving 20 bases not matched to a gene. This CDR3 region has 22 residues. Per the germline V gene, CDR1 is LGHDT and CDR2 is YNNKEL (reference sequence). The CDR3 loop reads CASSQDGDLGGRTGGIYNEQFF. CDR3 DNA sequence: TGTGCCAGCAGCCAAGATGGGGACTTAGGTGGGCGGACAGGGGGAATCTACAATGAGCAGTTCTTC.

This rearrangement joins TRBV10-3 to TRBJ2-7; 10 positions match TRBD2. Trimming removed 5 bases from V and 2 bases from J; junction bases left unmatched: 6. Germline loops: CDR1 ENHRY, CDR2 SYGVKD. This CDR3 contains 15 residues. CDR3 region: CAISPGTSATYEQYF. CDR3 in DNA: TGTGCCATCAGTCCCGGGACTAGCGCCACCTACGAGCAGTACTTC.

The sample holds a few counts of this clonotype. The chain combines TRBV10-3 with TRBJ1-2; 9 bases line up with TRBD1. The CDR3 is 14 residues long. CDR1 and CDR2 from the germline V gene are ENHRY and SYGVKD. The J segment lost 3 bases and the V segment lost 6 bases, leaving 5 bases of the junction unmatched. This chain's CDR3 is CAISDRGYYYGYTF. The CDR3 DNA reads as TGTGCCATCAGCGACAGGGGGTATTACTATGGCTACACCTTC.

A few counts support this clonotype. The CDR3 bases are TGCAGTGCTAGGCAGGGTGCGTTTAACGAGCAGTACTTC. It encodes CSARQGAFNEQYF. This chain joins TRBV20-1 and TRBJ2-5; possible D gene TRBD1, 5 bases. Gene TRBJ2-7 matches the end of the DNA better, so the J call may be wrong. The CDR3 runs to 13 residues. The V gene's germline CDR1 is DFQATT and CDR2 SNEGSKA (reference sequence).

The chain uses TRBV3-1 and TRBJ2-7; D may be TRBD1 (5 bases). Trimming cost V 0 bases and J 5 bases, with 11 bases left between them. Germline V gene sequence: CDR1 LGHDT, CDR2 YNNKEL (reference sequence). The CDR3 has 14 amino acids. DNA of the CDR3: TGTGCCAGCAGCCAAGACCCAAGGGGTGACGAGCAGTACTTC. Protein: CASSQDPRGDEQYF.

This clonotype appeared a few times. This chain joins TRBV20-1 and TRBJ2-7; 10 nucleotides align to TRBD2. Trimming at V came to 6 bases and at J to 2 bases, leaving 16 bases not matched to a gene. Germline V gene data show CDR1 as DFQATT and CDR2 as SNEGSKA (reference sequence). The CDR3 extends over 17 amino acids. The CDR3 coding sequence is TGCAGTGCCCGCTCTAGCGGGGGCAACCACCAAACCTACGAGCAGTACTTC. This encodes CSARSSGGNHQTYEQYF.

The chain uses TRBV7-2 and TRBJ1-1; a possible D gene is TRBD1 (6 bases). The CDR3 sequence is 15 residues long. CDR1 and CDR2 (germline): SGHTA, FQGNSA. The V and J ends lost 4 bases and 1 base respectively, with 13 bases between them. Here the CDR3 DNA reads TGTGCCAGCAGCTCGGAGGCGGGGGCGAACACTGAAGCTTTCTTT. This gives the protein CASSSEAGANTEAFF.

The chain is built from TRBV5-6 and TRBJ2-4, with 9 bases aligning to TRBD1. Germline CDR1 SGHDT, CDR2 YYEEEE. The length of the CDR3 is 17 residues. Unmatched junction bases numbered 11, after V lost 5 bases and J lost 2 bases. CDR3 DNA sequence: TGTGCCAGCAGTTTAAACACAGGGGGCCGGTCCAAAAACATTCAGTACTTC. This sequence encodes CASSLNTGGRSKNIQYF.

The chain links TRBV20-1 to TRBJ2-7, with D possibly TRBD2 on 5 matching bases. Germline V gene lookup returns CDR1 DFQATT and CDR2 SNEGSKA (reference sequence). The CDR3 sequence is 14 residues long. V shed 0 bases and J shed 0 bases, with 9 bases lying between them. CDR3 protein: CSARDWRVSYEQYF. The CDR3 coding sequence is TGCAGTGCTAGAGATTGGCGGGTCTCCTACGAGCAGTACTTC.

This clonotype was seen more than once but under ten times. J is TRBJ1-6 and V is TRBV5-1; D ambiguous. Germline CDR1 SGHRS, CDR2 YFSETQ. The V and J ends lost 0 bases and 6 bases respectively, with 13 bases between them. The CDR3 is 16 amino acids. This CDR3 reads CASSLGFGDGNSPLHF. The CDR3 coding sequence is TGCGCCAGCAGCTTGGGGTTTGGCGACGGTAATTCACCCCTCCACTTT.

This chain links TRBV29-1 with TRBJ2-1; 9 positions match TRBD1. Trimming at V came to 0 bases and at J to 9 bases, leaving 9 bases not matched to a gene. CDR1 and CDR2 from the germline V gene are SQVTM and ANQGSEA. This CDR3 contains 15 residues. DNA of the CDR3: TGCAGCGTTGAAGATAGGCCGGGACAGGGCGGTGAGCAGTTCTTC. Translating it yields CSVEDRPGQGGEQFF.

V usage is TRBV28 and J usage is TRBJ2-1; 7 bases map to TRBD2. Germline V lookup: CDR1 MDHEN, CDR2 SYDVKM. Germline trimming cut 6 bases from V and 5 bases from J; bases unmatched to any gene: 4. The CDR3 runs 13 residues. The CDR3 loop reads CASRGLWNNEQFF. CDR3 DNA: TGTGCCAGCAGGGGACTATGGAACAATGAGCAGTTCTTC. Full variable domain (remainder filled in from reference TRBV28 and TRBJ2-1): DVKVTQSSRYLVKRTGEKVFLECVQDMDHENMFWYRQDPGLGLRLIYFSYDVKMKEKGDIPEGYSVSREKKERFSLILESASTNQTSMYLCASRGLWNNEQFFGPGTRLTVL.

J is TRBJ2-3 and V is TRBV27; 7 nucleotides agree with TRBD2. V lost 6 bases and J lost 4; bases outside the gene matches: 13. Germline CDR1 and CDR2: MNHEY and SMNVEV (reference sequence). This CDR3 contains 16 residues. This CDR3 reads CASSLWGGVQADTQYF. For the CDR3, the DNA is TGTGCCAGCAGCCTCTGGGGGGGGGTACAGGCAGATACGCAGTATTTT.

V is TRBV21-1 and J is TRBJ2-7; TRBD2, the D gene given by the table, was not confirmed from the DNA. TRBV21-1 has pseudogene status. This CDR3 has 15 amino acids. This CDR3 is CASSSRPAGSYEQYF. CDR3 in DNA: TGTGCCAGCAGCTCACGTCCCGCTGGCTCCTACGAGCAGTACTTC.

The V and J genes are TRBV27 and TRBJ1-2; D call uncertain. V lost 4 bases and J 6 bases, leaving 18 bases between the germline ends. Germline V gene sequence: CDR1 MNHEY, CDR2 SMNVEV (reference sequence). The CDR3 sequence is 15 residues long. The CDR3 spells CASSSPNVPRDGYTF. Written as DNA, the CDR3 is TGTGCCAGCAGTTCGCCTAACGTGCCGCGGGATGGCTACACCTTC.

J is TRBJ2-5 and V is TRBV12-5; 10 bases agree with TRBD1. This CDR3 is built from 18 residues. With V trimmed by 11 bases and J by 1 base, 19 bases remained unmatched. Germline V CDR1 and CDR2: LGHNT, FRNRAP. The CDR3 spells CAVFPGQGTRKSQETQYF. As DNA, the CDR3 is TGTGCTGTTTTCCCGGGACAGGGGACACGTAAAAGCCAAGAGACCCAGTACTTC. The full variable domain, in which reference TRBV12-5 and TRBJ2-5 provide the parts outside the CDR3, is DARVTQTPRHKVTEMGQEVTMRCQPILGHNTVFWYRQTMMQGLELLAYFRNRAPLDDSGMPKDRFSAEMPDATLATLKIQPSEPRDSAVYFCAVFPGQGTRKSQETQYFGPGTRLLVL.

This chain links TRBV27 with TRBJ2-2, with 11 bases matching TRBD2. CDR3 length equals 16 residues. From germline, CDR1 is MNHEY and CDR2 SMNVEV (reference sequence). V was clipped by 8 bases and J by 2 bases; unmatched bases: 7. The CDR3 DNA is TGTGCCAGCCATCGACTAGCGGGGAGAAACACCGGGGAGCTGTTTTTT. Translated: CASHRLAGRNTGELFF.